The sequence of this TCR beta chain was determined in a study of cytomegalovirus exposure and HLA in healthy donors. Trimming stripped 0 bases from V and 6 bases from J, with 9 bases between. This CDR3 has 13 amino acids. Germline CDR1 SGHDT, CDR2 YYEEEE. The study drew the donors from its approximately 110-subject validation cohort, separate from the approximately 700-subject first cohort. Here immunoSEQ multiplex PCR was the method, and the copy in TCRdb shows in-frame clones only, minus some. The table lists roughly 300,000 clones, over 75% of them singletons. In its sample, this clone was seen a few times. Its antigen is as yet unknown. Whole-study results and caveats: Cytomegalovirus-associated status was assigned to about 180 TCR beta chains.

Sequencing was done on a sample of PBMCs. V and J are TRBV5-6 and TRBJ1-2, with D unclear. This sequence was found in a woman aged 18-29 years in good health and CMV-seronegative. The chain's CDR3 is CASSLVDGNGYTF. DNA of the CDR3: TGTGCCAGCAGCTTGGTCGACGGGAATGGCTACACCTTC.